Presented here are 10 T cell receptor beta chains from one specimen sequenced in a study of OX40 agonist ivuxolimab in advanced cancers. Sequencing used immunoSEQ multiplex PCR; TCRdb keeps in-frame clones, though not all of them. The data show more than 80,000 clones, with less than 95% seen just once and 8.4% held by the top ten. The specimen was CD4+ or CD8+ T cells sorted from blood, collected in a trial of the OX40 agonist ivuxolimab. Source of these receptors: an adult with an advanced solid tumor such as melanoma, head and neck, liver or kidney cancer.

The V call is TRBV21-1, the J call TRBJ1-3. TRBV21-1 is recorded as a pseudogene. The CDR3 consists of 17 residues. The CDR3, as DNA: TGTGCCAGCATGAGGGCGGGGAGAGGGACCTCTGGAAACACCATATATTTT. It codes for CASMRAGRGTSGNTIYF.

The chain is built from TRBV11-3 and TRBJ1-5; D gene ambiguous. CDR3 length equals 17 residues. The V gene's germline CDR1 is SGHNT and CDR2 YENEEA. Trimming took off 4 bases at V and 0 bases at J, with 16 bases between the two ends. The CDR3 reads CASSCHPDGLSNQPQHF. As DNA, the CDR3 is TGTGCCAGCAGCTGCCATCCGGACGGACTTAGCAATCAGCCCCAGCATTTT.

The V call is TRBV9, the J call TRBJ1-5; D is unresolved. The germline gives CDR1 SGDLS, CDR2 YYNGEE. V dropped 0 bases and J dropped 6 bases, with 13 bases sitting between them. The CDR3 length is 15 residues. CDR3 region: CASSVGGGMGQPQHF. The CDR3 nucleotides read TGTGCCAGCAGCGTAGGTGGAGGGATGGGTCAGCCCCAGCATTTT. The full variable domain, in which reference TRBV9 and TRBJ1-5 provide the parts outside the CDR3, is DSGVTQTPKHLITATGQRVTLRCSPRSGDLSVYWYQQSLDQGLQFLIQYYNGEERAKGNILERFSAQQFPDLHSELNLSSLELGDSALYFCASSVGGGMGQPQHFGDGTRLSIL.

The chain carries TRBV30 and TRBJ1-5, with a weak D call TRBD1 (5 bases). Germline values: CDR1 GTSNPN, CDR2 SVGIG (reference sequence). Trimming removed 0 bases from V and 1 base from J, with 7 bases in between. The CDR3 covers 14 residues. CDR3 sequence: CAWSVGHSNQPQHF. DNA for the CDR3: TGTGCCTGGAGTGTCGGACACAGCAATCAGCCCCAGCATTTT.

The V call is TRBV25-1, the J call TRBJ1-2; unclear D gene. The CDR3 totals 14 residues. V gave up 3 bases and J gave up 4 bases, with 12 bases separating them. The germline gives CDR1 MGHDK, CDR2 SYGVNS. The CDR3: CASSDVLGFYGYTF. CDR3 coding DNA: TGTGCCAGCAGTGACGTTCTGGGCTTCTATGGCTACACCTTC.

The chain employs TRBV19 and TRBJ2-4; 10 bases line up with TRBD2. The germline gives CDR1 LNHDA, CDR2 SQIVND (reference sequence). The junction had 3 bases not matched to a gene; V was cut back by 3 bases and J by 1 base. CDR3 length: 16 amino acids. The CDR3 region has the DNA TGTGCCAGTAGTATCTCAGCGGGGGGGGCCAAAAACATTCAGTACTTC. It translates to CASSISAGGAKNIQYF.

The rearrangement joins TRBV19 to TRBJ1-2; TRBD1 is a possible D gene (5 bases). V lost 3 bases and J 0 bases, leaving 14 bases between the germline ends. In germline, CDR1 is LNHDA, CDR2 SQIVND (reference sequence). The CDR3 contains 16 residues. In DNA, the CDR3 is TGTGCCAGTAGTATGGGGCCGCATCGGGCTAACTATGGCTACACCTTC. Its translation: CASSMGPHRANYGYTF.

V is TRBV9 and J is TRBJ2-4; D is undetermined. Germline lookup yields CDR1 SGDLS and CDR2 YYNGEE. This CDR3 spans 12 amino acids. The germline V and J ends were trimmed by 5 bases and 4 bases, with 7 bases remaining between them. The CDR3 DNA reads as TGTGCCAGCAGTGGTAATAAAAACATTCAGTACTTC. Its protein product is CASSGNKNIQYF. Full variable domain (missing parts from reference TRBV9 and TRBJ2-4): DSGVTQTPKHLITATGQRVTLRCSPRSGDLSVYWYQQSLDQGLQFLIQYYNGEERAKGNILERFSAQQFPDLHSELNLSSLELGDSALYFCASSGNKNIQYFGAGTRLSVL.

V usage is TRBV25-1 and J usage is TRBJ2-3; 7 bases are shared with TRBD1. This CDR3 comprises 16 residues. Unmatched junction bases numbered 6, after V lost 1 base and J lost 2 bases. Germline values: CDR1 MGHDK, CDR2 SYGVNS. The CDR3 protein is CASSEWETGHTDTQYF. The CDR3 DNA follows: TGTGCCAGCAGTGAATGGGAGACAGGGCACACAGATACGCAGTATTTT. Drawing the rest from reference TRBV25-1 and TRBJ2-3, the complete variable domain is EADIYQTPRYLVIGTGKKITLECSQTMGHDKMYWYQQDPGMELHLIHYSYGVNSTEKGDLSSESTVSRIRTEHFPLTLESARPSHTSQYLCASSEWETGHTDTQYFGPGTRLTVL.

The chain joins TRBV10-3 to TRBJ2-1; 12 positions match TRBD1. The trim removed 5 bases at V and 0 bases at J, leaving 2 bases unmatched. CDR3 size: 16 residues. In germline, CDR1 is ENHRY, CDR2 SYGVKD. In DNA form, the CDR3 reads TGTGCCATCAGTAGGGACAGGGGGCCCTCCTACAATGAGCAGTTCTTC. Its translation is CAISRDRGPSYNEQFF.